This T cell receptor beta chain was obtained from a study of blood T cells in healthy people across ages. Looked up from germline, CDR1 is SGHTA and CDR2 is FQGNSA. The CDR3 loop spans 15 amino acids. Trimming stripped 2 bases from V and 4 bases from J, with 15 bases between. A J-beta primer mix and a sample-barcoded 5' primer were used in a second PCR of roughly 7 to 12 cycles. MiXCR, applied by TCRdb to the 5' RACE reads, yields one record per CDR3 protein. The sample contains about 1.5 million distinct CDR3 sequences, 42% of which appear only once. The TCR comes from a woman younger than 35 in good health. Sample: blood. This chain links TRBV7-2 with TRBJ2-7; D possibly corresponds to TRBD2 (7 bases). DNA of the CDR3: TGTGCCAGCAGCTTATTTCTGGGGGGGGCTTACGAGCAGTACTTC. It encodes CASSLFLGGAYEQYF.